One T cell receptor (beta chain) is described in this entry. The sample belongs to a study of blood T cell repertoires in COVID-19. The overall study: Samples of COVID-19 (acute and convalescent) were obtained from the United States, Italy and Spain. In each case, the material was cDNA or gDNA derived from T cells, B-cell-depleted T cells, or PBMCs.

The repertoire was sequenced with immunoSEQ multiplex PCR; TCRdb's copy has only in-frame clones and lacks some. Among about 300,000 clones, approximately 83% were seen once, and the ten largest hold roughly 2%. Participant ages covered roughly 18 to 89 years across about 25 US areas. Allocation to cohorts depended on clinical history reported by the participants. The TCR comes from a man aged 30 to 39 who had recovered from COVID-19. The sample consisted of PBMCs or T cells enriched from blood (not recorded which).

The CDR3, as DNA: TGCGCCAGCAGCCGCCCTGCCGGGGGGGCCGGCACAGATACGCAGTATTTT. The encoded protein is CASSRPAGGAGTDTQYF. The V and J genes are TRBV4-1 and TRBJ2-3; 8 bases agree with TRBD2. The CDR3 length is 17 residues. Germline CDR1 and CDR2: MGHRA and YSYEKL. The V segment lost 4 bases and the J segment 1 base; nucleotides outside the gene matches: 10.